What follows describes a single T cell receptor beta chain. No antigen is known for it. The data were obtained in a study of cytomegalovirus exposure and HLA in healthy donors. PCR primers comprised 60 Vbeta and 13 Jbeta primers. Assay used: immunoSEQ multiplex PCR; TCRdb lists only in-frame clones, some missing. The sample lists approximately 260,000 clones, around 90% occurring once. Study results and limitations: The authors listed 150 to 200 TCR beta chains as cytomegalovirus-associated. Among CMV-associated TCR beta chains, most appeared HLA-restricted in a later analysis. When a later analysis compared HLA-associated TCR beta chains with equally common others, the HLA-associated chains turned out to be more clonally expanded and to have lower generation probabilities.

The sequence derives from a girl aged 2 to 9 in good health and CMV-seronegative. The sequencing input was PBMCs.

The CDR3, as DNA: TGTGCCAGCAGTGCCACAGGGGACACTGAAGCTTTCTTT. It translates to CASSATGDTEAFF. The chain recombines TRBV6-1 with TRBJ1-1, with 7 bases fitting TRBD1. Germline V gene data show CDR1 as MNHNS and CDR2 as SASEGT. There are 13 residues in the CDR3. V shed 4 bases and J 3 bases; nucleotides not matched to a gene: 2.